What follows are 6 T cell receptor beta chains derived from one specimen sequenced in a study of neurological immune-mediated disorders. TCRdb re-called the 5' RACE reads through MiXCR, storing one row per CDR3 protein. Here the sample spans 55,000 to 75,000 distinct CDR3 sequences, around 5.2% being singletons. The sample consisted of PBMCs. The receptors originated from a woman between 25 and 40 years old with multiple sclerosis.

The table lists this clonotype with many counts. This chain's CDR3 is CASSLVVASSDTQYF. The CDR3 DNA follows: TGTGCCAGCAGCTTAGTAGTGGCTAGCTCAGATACGCAGTATTTT. The J gene is TRBJ2-3, the V gene TRBV7-6; D might be TRBD2 (5 bases). The CDR3 has 15 amino acids. Per the germline V gene, CDR1 is SGHVS and CDR2 is FNYEAQ. Trimming removed 1 base at V and 4 bases at J, with 12 bases between. Looking up the rest from reference TRBV7-6 and TRBJ2-3 gives the full variable domain: GAGVSQSPRYKVTKRGQDVALRCDPISGHVSLYWYRQALGQGPEFLTYFNYEAQQDKSGLPNDRFSAERPEGSISTLTIQRTEQRDSAMYRCASSLVVASSDTQYFGPGTRLTVL.

At least ten counts were recorded for this clonotype. This rearrangement joins TRBV20-1 to TRBJ1-1; D perhaps matches TRBD1 (6 bases). The CDR3 runs to 14 residues. Germline V gene sequence: CDR1 DFQATT, CDR2 SNEGSKA (reference sequence). Trimming took 0 bases from V and 3 from J, leaving 11 bases between them. As DNA, the CDR3 is TGCAGTGCTAGAGATGTGACAGGCCACACTGAAGCTTTCTTT. This sequence encodes CSARDVTGHTEAFF.

Ten or more counts support this clonotype. This sequence joins TRBV20-1 and TRBJ1-4; D perhaps matches TRBD1 (6 bases). The V gene lost 6 bases and the J gene lost 3 bases, with 17 bases spanning the gap. Germline V gene data show CDR1 as DFQATT and CDR2 as SNEGSKA (reference sequence). The CDR3 length is 15 residues. For the CDR3, the DNA is TGCAGTGCGACCACCGGTGCAGGGGCTAATGAAAAACTGTTTTTT. Protein product: CSATTGAGANEKLFF.

This clonotype was found a few times. It may be a read error: a sequence one base away is much more abundant. The chain uses TRBV7-3 and TRBJ2-6, with D tentatively TRBD1 (5 bases). CDR1 is SGHTA, CDR2 FQGTGA, per germline. The CDR3 length is 15 residues. In nucleotides, the CDR3 is TGTGCCAGCACCCCTCGGGTGACTGGGGCCAAAGTCCTGACTTTC. This encodes CASTPRVTGAKVLTF.

This clonotype was detected a few times. The genes are TRBV5-1 and TRBJ2-5; 8 bases align to TRBD1. J gave up 2 bases and V 0 bases, and 3 bases lay outside the gene matches. This CDR3 comprises 15 residues. Germline V lookup: CDR1 SGHRS, CDR2 YFSETQ. CDR3 nucleotides: TGCGCCAGCAGCTTGGGGACAGGGACTCAAGAGACCCAGTACTTC. Translating it yields CASSLGTGTQETQYF.

This clonotype appeared a few times. The chain combines TRBV12-3 or TRBV12-4 with TRBJ1-2; the D is unclear. The length of the CDR3 is 13 residues. Trimming took 6 bases from V and 4 from J, leaving 12 bases between them. The CDR3: CASSFERAYGYTF. The CDR3 nucleotides read TGTGCCAGCAGCTTCGAAAGGGCCTATGGCTACACCTTC.